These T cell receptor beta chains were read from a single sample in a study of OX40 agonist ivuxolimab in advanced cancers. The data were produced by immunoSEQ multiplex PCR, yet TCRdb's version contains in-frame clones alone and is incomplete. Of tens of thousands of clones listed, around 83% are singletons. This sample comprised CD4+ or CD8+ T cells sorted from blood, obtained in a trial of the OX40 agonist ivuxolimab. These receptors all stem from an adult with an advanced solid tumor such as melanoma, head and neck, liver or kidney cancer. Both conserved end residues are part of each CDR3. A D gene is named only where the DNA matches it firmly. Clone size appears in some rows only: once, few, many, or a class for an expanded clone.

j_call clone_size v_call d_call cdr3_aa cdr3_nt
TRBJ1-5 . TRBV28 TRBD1 CASRPGQGLQPQHF TGTGCCAGCAGGCCCGGACAGGGCCTTCAGCCCCAGCATTTT
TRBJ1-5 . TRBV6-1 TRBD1 CASSEVWGQGGQPQHF TGTGCCAGCAGTGAAGTTTGGGGACAGGGTGGCCAGCCCCAGCATTTT
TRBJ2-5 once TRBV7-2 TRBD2 CASSLYPPGLAGGHETQYF TGTGCCAGCAGCTTATATCCGCCGGGACTAGCGGGGGGGCACGAGACCCAGTACTTC
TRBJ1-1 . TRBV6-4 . CASSDSPQGNTEAFF TGTGCCAGCAGTGACTCGCCCCAGGGCAACACTGAAGCTTTCTTT
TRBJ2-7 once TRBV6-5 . CASSSTGYGPYEQYF TGTGCCAGCAGTTCCACAGGGTACGGGCCTTACGAGCAGTACTTC
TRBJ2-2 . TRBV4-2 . CASSQEGSLAGELFF TGTGCCAGCAGCCAAGAGGGTAGCTTGGCCGGGGAGCTGTTTTTT
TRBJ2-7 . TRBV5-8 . CASSLGRGTTYEQYF TGTGCCAGCAGCTTGGGACGCGGAACGACCTACGAGCAGTACTTC
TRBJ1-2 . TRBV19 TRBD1 CASSRGQGTRGYTF TGTGCCAGTAGTAGGGGACAGGGCACTAGGGGCTACACCTTC
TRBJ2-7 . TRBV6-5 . CASSYDRMSYEQYF TGTGCCAGCAGTTACGACAGGATGTCCTACGAGCAGTACTTC
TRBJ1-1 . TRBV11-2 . CASSLAGTTEAFF TGTGCCAGCAGCTTAGCGGGGACGACTGAAGCTTTCTTT
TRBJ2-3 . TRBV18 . CASSPTGGADTQYF TGTGCCAGCTCGCCTACAGGGGGGGCAGATACGCAGTATTTT
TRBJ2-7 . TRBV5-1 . CASSLASDEQYF TGCGCCAGCAGCTTGGCCTCGGACGAGCAGTACTTC
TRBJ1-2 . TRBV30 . CAWSVRSVGYTF TGTGCCTGGAGTGTACGATCGGTTGGCTACACCTTC
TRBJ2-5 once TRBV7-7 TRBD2 CASSWTSGARETQYF TGTGCCAGCAGTTGGACTAGCGGGGCCCGAGAGACCCAGTACTTC
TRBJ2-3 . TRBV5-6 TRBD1 CASGWDRGADTQYF TGTGCCAGCGGATGGGACAGGGGGGCAGATACGCAGTATTTT
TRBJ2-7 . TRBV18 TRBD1 CASSPGTGGTYEQYF TGTGCCAGCTCACCCGGGACAGGAGGTACCTACGAGCAGTACTTC
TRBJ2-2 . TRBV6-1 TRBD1 CASKWTGTTGELFF TGTGCCAGCAAATGGACAGGGACCACCGGGGAGCTGTTTTTT
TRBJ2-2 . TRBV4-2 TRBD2 CASSQGVAGIPNTGELFF TGTGCCAGCAGCCAAGGGGTAGCGGGGATACCGAACACCGGGGAGCTGTTTTTT
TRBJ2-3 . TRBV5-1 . CASKAGSTDTQYF TGCGCCAGCAAGGCAGGGAGCACAGATACGCAGTATTTT
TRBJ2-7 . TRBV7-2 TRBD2 CASSLGAGVYEQYF TGTGCCAGCAGCTTAGGAGCGGGGGTATACGAGCAGTACTTC
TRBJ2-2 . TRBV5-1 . CAGRGQSNTGELFF TGCGCCGGGCGGGGACAGTCGAACACCGGGGAGCTGTTTTTT
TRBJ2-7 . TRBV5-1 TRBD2 CASSFLLAGVSYEQYF TGCGCCAGCAGCTTCCTACTAGCGGGGGTATCCTACGAGCAGTACTTC
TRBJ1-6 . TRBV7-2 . CASSPRANSPLHF TGTGCCAGCAGCCCCCGGGCGAATTCACCCCTCCACTTT
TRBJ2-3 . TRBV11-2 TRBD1 CASSPRQGRTDTQYF TGTGCCAGCAGCCCCCGACAGGGGCGGACAGATACGCAGTATTTT
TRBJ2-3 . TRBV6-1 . CASRRGDTQYF TGTGCCAGCAGAAGGGGGGATACGCAGTATTTT
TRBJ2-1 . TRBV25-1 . CASSDQSGTGYNEQFF TGTGCCAGCAGTGACCAATCGGGCACAGGATACAATGAGCAGTTCTTC
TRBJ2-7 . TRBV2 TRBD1 CASSIRGQGGYEQYF TGTGCCAGCAGTATCCGAGGACAGGGCGGCTACGAGCAGTACTTC
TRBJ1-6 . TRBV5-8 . CASSTGLLYNSPLHF TGTGCCAGCAGCACGGGACTGCTGTATAATTCACCCCTCCACTTT
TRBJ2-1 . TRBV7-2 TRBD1 CASSLGTGPYNEQFF TGTGCCAGCAGCTTAGGGACAGGGCCTTACAATGAGCAGTTCTTC
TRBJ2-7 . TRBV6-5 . CASSYDRITYEQYF TGTGCCAGCAGTTACGACAGGATTACCTACGAGCAGTACTTC
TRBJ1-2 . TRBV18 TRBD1 CVSSPVTGGRDYGYTF TGTGTCAGCTCACCAGTGACAGGGGGTAGAGACTATGGCTACACCTTC
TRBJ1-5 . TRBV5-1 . CASSLLGGKDQPQHF TGCGCCAGCAGCTTGCTGGGGGGTAAGGATCAGCCCCAGCATTTT
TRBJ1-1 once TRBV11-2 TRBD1 CASSRDRAPDFAFF TGTGCCAGCAGCCGGGACAGGGCCCCCGATTTTGCTTTCTTT
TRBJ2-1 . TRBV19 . CASRRVDGSSYNEQFF TGTGCCAGTAGAAGGGTCGACGGGAGCTCCTACAATGAGCAGTTCTTC
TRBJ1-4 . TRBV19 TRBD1 CASSSAGTGDEKLFF TGTGCCAGTAGTTCCGCCGGGACAGGGGATGAAAAACTGTTTTTT
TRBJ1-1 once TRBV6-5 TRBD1 CASSPVHQGDTEAFF TGTGCCAGCAGTCCCGTTCATCAGGGGGACACTGAAGCTTTCTTT
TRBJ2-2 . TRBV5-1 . CASSLGPGSNTGELFF TGCGCCAGCAGCTTGGGGCCGGGTTCGAACACCGGGGAGCTGTTTTTT
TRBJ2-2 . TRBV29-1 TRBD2 CSVYAGGGGELFF TGCAGCGTTTACGCGGGGGGCGGCGGGGAGCTGTTTTTT
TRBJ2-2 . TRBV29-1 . CSVEGRVTGELFF TGCAGCGTTGAAGGGAGGGTTACCGGGGAGCTGTTTTTT
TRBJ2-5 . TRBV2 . CASRGWEGVEFVETQYF TGTGCCAGCAGGGGTTGGGAGGGGGTGGAATTTGTCGAGACCCAGTACTTC
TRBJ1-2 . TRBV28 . CASSTGFSTYGYTF TGTGCCAGCAGTACAGGGTTTTCAACCTATGGCTACACCTTC
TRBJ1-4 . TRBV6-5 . CASSGQQGTNEKLFF TGTGCCAGCAGTGGGCAACAGGGTACTAATGAAAAACTGTTTTTT
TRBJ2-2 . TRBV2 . CASSAKRGTGELFF TGTGCCAGCAGTGCTAAGAGGGGGACAGGGGAGCTGTTTTTT
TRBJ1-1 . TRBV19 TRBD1 CASRDRNTEAFF TGTGCCAGCCGGGACAGGAACACTGAAGCTTTCTTT
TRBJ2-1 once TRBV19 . CASSTDSLSSYNEQFF TGTGCCAGTAGTACGGACTCGCTTAGCTCCTACAATGAGCAGTTCTTC
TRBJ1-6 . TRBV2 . CASSFQGSPLHF TGTGCCAGCAGTTTCCAGGGGTCACCCCTCCACTTT
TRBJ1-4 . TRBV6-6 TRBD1 CASSYQTGHLEKLFF TGTGCCAGCAGTTACCAGACAGGGCATCTAGAAAAACTGTTTTTT
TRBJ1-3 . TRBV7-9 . CASSLALAIGGSGNTIYF TGTGCCAGCAGCTTAGCGCTGGCCATAGGGGGCTCTGGAAACACCATATATTTT
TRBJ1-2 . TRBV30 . CAWSAPGNYGYTF TGTGCCTGGAGTGCCCCCGGCAACTATGGCTACACCTTC
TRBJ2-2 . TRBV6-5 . CASSYVDTGELFF TGTGCCAGCAGTTACGTGGACACCGGGGAGCTGTTTTTT
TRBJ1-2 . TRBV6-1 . CASSESWSAYGYTF TGTGCCAGCAGTGAAAGTTGGTCGGCGTATGGCTACACCTTC
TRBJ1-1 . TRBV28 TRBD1 CASSSGGDTEAFF TGTGCCAGCAGTTCAGGGGGGGACACTGAAGCTTTCTTT
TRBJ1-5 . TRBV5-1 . CASRAGVTGNQPQHF TGCGCCAGCAGGGCAGGGGTGACGGGCAATCAGCCCCAGCATTTT
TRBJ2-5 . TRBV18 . CASGQETQYF TGTGCCAGCGGGCAAGAGACCCAGTACTTC
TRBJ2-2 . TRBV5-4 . CASSPPGGELFF TGTGCCAGCAGCCCTCCCGGCGGGGAGCTGTTTTTT
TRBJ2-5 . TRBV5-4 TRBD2 CASSSAGGGKTQYF TGTGCCAGCAGCTCGGCGGGGGGCGGGAAGACCCAGTACTTC
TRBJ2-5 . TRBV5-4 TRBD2 CASSLTSGVQETQYF TGTGCCAGCAGCTTGACTAGCGGGGTCCAAGAGACCCAGTACTTC
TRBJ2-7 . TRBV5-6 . CASSFRGQGVYEQYF TGTGCCAGCAGCTTCCGTGGGCAGGGAGTCTACGAGCAGTACTTC
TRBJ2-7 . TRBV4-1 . CASSLHYRGGTYEQYF TGCGCCAGCAGCCTACACTACAGGGGGGGAACGTACGAGCAGTACTTC
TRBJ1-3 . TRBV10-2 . CASSEAGNTIYF TGCGCCAGCAGTGAGGCCGGAAACACCATATATTTT